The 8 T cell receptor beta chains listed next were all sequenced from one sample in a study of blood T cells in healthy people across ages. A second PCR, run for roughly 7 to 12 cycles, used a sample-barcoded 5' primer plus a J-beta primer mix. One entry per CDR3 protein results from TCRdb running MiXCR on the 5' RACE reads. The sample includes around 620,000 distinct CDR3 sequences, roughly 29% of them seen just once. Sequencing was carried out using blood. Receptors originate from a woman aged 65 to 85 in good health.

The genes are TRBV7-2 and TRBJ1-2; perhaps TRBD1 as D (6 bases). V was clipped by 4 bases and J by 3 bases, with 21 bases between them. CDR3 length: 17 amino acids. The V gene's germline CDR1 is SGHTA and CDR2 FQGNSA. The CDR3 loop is CASSSRATGTVDYGYTF. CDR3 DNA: TGTGCCAGCAGCTCACGGGCTACAGGGACCGTTGACTATGGCTACACCTTC.

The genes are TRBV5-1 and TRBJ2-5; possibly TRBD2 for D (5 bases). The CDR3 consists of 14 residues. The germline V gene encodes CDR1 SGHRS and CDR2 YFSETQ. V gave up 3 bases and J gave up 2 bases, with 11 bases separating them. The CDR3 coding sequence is TGCGCCAGCAGCTCCCGGGGTAGTCAAGAGACCCAGTACTTC. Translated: CASSSRGSQETQYF.

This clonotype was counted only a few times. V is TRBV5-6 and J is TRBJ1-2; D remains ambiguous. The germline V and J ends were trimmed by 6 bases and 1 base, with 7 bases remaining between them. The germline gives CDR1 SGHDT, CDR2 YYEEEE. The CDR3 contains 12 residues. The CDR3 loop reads CASTNFNYGYTF. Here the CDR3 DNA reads TGTGCCAGCACCAATTTTAACTATGGCTACACCTTC. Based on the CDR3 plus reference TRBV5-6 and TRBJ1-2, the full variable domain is DAGVTQSPTHLIKTRGQQVTLRCSPKSGHDTVSWYQQALGQGPQFIFQYYEEEERQRGNFPDRFSGHQFPNYSSELNVNALLLGDSALYLCASTNFNYGYTFGSGTRLTVV.

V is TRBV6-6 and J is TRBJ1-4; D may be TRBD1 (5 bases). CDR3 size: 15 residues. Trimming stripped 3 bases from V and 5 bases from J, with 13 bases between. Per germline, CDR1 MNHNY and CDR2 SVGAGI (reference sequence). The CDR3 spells CASSYGTGLNEKLFF. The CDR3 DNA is TGTGCCAGCAGTTATGGGACTGGGTTAAATGAAAAACTGTTTTTT.

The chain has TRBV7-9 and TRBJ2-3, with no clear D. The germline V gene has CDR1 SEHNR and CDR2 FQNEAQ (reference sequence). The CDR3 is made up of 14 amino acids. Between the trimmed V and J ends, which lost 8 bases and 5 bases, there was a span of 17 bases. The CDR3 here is CASPLDHPGDTQYF. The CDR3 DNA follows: TGTGCCAGCCCTTTGGACCACCCTGGAGATACGCAGTATTTT.

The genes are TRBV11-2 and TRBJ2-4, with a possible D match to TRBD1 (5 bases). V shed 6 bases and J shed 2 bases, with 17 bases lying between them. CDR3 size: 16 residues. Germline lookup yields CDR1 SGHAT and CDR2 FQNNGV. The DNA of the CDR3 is TGTGCCAGCAGTCATAAGTTTTCAGGGCCCAAAAACATTCAGTACTTC. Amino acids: CASSHKFSGPKNIQYF.

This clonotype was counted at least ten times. The CDR3 here is CASSLAASGYNEQFF. The CDR3 DNA reads as TGTGCCAGCAGCTTGGCGGCTAGCGGGTACAATGAGCAGTTCTTC. The rearrangement uses TRBV5-8 and TRBJ2-1; TRBD2 matches 8 bases. V was clipped by 0 bases and J by 4 bases; unmatched bases: 3. Germline V CDR1 and CDR2: SGHTS, YDEGEE. This CDR3 has 15 residues.

The CDR3 DNA reads as TGTGCCAGCAGCTCCCAGGGTCACTATGGCTACACCTTC. It yields the protein CASSSQGHYGYTF. The chain employs TRBV11-2 and TRBJ1-2, with D possibly TRBD1 on 5 matching bases. Per the germline V gene, CDR1 is SGHAT and CDR2 is FQNNGV. The CDR3 totals 13 residues. The V end lost 4 bases, the J end lost 3 bases, and 9 bases lay between the germline ends.